Below, 28 T cell receptor beta chains from the same sample are listed, as sequenced in a study of Graves' ophthalmopathy and Graves' hyperthyroidism. Investigators amplified TCR beta CDR3 regions from RNA transcripts. First-round RT-PCR used HTBI primers; second-round multiplex PCR followed. MiXCR was run by TCRdb on the multiplex PCR reads, yielding one entry per CDR3 protein. Among 200,000 to 250,000 distinct CDR3 sequences listed, about 22% were seen once. What was sequenced was peripheral blood. Receptor source: a woman aged 50 to 60 with Graves' ophthalmopathy.

This clonotype was seen at least ten times. This sequence joins TRBV20-1 and TRBJ1-5; D unresolved. The germline V and J ends were trimmed by 6 bases and 3 bases, with 15 bases remaining between them. Germline V lookup: CDR1 DFQATT, CDR2 SNEGSKA (reference sequence). The CDR3 has 14 residues. CDR3 nucleotide sequence: TGCAGTGCCCTGTCCGGGAGGGTCAATCAGCCCCAGCATTTT. Protein: CSALSGRVNQPQHF.

This clonotype occurred many times. V and J are TRBV11-1 and TRBJ2-2, with D perhaps TRBD2 (5 bases). Trimming shortened V by 4 bases and J by 1 base, and 13 bases separated the two germline ends. Germline values: CDR1 SGHAT, CDR2 FQDESV (reference sequence). This CDR3 has 16 residues. CDR3 amino acids: CASSSFLGENTGELFF. The CDR3 bases are TGTGCCAGCAGCTCCTTTCTCGGGGAGAACACCGGGGAGCTGTTTTTT.

There are a few counts of this clonotype. The J gene is TRBJ1-2, the V gene TRBV27; D is ambiguous. V shed 4 bases and J shed 6 bases, with 21 bases lying between them. The germline gives CDR1 MNHEY, CDR2 SMNVEV (reference sequence). The CDR3 runs 16 residues. CDR3 protein: CASSSLSAYLGDGYTF. The CDR3 coding sequence is TGTGCCAGCAGTTCCCTCTCTGCTTACCTCGGTGATGGCTACACCTTC.

This clonotype has just one count. The chain uses TRBV24-1 and TRBJ2-7; the match to TRBD2 covers 8 bases. There are 15 residues in the CDR3. Germline V gene sequence: CDR1 KGHDR, CDR2 SFDVKD. V lost 11 bases to trimming and J lost 0 bases; unmatched junction nucleotides: 11. The CDR3 DNA follows: TGTGCCAGTAGGAAAACTAGCGGAGGCTCCTACGAGCAGTACTTC. As protein: CASRKTSGGSYEQYF.

This clonotype was found a few times. The V and J genes are TRBV19 and TRBJ1-6, with D possibly TRBD1 on 5 matching bases. V lost 5 bases and J 7 bases, leaving 12 bases between the germline ends. CDR3 size: 14 residues. The germline CDR1 and CDR2 sequences are LNHDA and SQIVND (reference sequence). CDR3 bases: TGTGCCAGTAGTGTGACCGGGGACAATTCACCCCTCCACTTT. Translation gives CASSVTGDNSPLHF.

The sample holds many counts of this clonotype. V is TRBV7-3 and J is TRBJ2-7, with a tentative D call TRBD2 (6 bases). Trimming shortened V by 0 bases and J by 3 bases, and 6 bases separated the two germline ends. CDR1 is SGHTA and CDR2 is FQGTGA in the germline V gene. CDR3 length equals 13 residues. The CDR3 nucleotides are TGTGCCAGCAGCTTAACGGAGGGCTACGAGCAGTACTTC. Protein product: CASSLTEGYEQYF. The full variable domain, rest sourced from reference TRBV7-3 and TRBJ2-7, is GAGVSQTPSNKVTEKGKYVELRCDPISGHTALYWYRQSLGQGPEFLIYFQGTGAADDSGLPNDRFFAVRPEGSVSTLKIQRTERGDSAVYLCASSLTEGYEQYFGPGTRLTVT.

A note on this clonotype: A much larger clone is a single base away; this may be a read error. This rearrangement joins TRBV18 to TRBJ1-6; no firm D call. This CDR3 has 15 residues. CDR1 is KGHSH, CDR2 LQKENI, per germline. CDR3 coding DNA: TGTGCCAGCTCACAGGCCGCAGTGAATAATTCAACCCTCCACTTT. This codes for CASSQAAVNNSTLHF. Complete variable domain (other parts from reference TRBV18 and TRBJ1-6): NAGVMQNPRHLVRRRGQEARLRCSPMKGHSHVYWYRQLPEEGLKFMVYLQKENIIDESGMPKERFSAEFPKEGPSILRIQQVVRGDSAAYFCASSQAAVNNSTLHFGNGTRLTVT.

The sample holds many counts of this clonotype. The rearrangement uses TRBV4-1 and TRBJ1-1, with D perhaps TRBD1 (6 bases). CDR1 is MGHRA, CDR2 YSYEKL, per germline. The CDR3 spans 15 residues. Trimming took 2 bases from V and 1 from J, leaving 11 bases between them. CDR3 protein: CASSQPGQTNTEAFF. CDR3 bases: TGCGCCAGCAGCCAACCCGGACAGACGAACACTGAAGCTTTCTTT.

The rearrangement links TRBV29-1 to TRBJ2-7, with D uncertain. CDR3 size: 13 residues. Germline values: CDR1 SQVTM, CDR2 ANQGSEA. With 7 bases removed from V and 0 bases from J, the gap between germline ends came to 13 bases. CDR3 bases: TGCAGCGCCGCTCCGACACGCTCCTACGAGCAGTACTTC. Translated, it gives CSAAPTRSYEQYF.

This clonotype was counted only a few times. The J gene is TRBJ2-2, the V gene TRBV5-1; D is perhaps TRBD1 (6 bases). The CDR3 loop spans 13 amino acids. V was trimmed by 4 bases and J by 5 bases, leaving 9 bases between them. Germline assignment: CDR1 SGHRS and CDR2 YFSETQ. The CDR3 DNA sequence: TGCGCCAGCAGCGTACAGGGAACCGGGGAGCTGTTTTTT. Residues: CASSVQGTGELFF. Looking up the rest from reference TRBV5-1 and TRBJ2-2 gives the full variable domain: KAGVTQTPRYLIKTRGQQVTLSCSPISGHRSVSWYQQTPGQGLQFLFEYFSETQRNKGNFPGRFSGRQFSNSRSEMNVSTLELGDSALYLCASSVQGTGELFFGEGSRLTVL.

This clonotype was picked up many times. The rearrangement joins TRBV2 to TRBJ2-7; D unclear. Germline V gene lookup returns CDR1 SNHLY and CDR2 FYNNEI. This CDR3 is 13 amino acids long. The V gene lost 3 bases and the J gene lost 3 bases, with 9 bases spanning the gap. The CDR3 sequence: CASSEVEVYEQYF. The CDR3 region has the DNA TGTGCCAGCAGTGAGGTCGAGGTCTACGAGCAGTACTTC.

Ten or more counts support this clonotype. This chain joins TRBV29-1 and TRBJ1-1; D not resolved. V gave up 5 bases and J gave up 3 bases, with 4 bases separating them. In germline, CDR1 is SQVTM, CDR2 ANQGSEA. This CDR3 region has 10 residues. The DNA for the CDR3 is TGCAGCGTTTGGGACACTGAAGCTTTCTTT. Translated: CSVWDTEAFF.

This clonotype was recorded at least ten times. The chain carries TRBV29-1 and TRBJ2-7; D may be TRBD1 or TRBD2 (5 bases each). Germline CDR1 reads SQVTM; CDR2 reads ANQGSEA. The CDR3 consists of 14 residues. V lost 8 bases and J lost 2, with 19 bases in between. CDR3 amino acids: CSFARDADPYEQYF. For the CDR3, the DNA is TGCAGCTTCGCCCGGGACGCAGACCCCTACGAGCAGTACTTC.

In this sample, this clonotype turned up many times. The genes are TRBV6-1 and TRBJ1-6; 7 nucleotides agree with TRBD1. CDR1 is MNHNS and CDR2 is SASEGT in the germline V gene. This CDR3 region has 18 residues. With V trimmed by 3 bases and J by 7 bases, 15 bases remained unmatched. DNA of the CDR3: TGTGCCAGCAGTGAGAAGGGGGAGGGGGCTCCAGGGAATTCACCCCTCCACTTT. Translating gives CASSEKGEGAPGNSPLHF.

This clonotype appeared many times. The V call is TRBV4-2, the J call TRBJ2-5; a possible D gene is TRBD2 (6 bases). Germline CDR1 reads LGHNA; CDR2 reads YNFKEQ. This CDR3 is 11 amino acids long. V was pared by 11 bases and J by 1 base, with 8 bases between. The CDR3 is CAGGVQETQYF. For the CDR3, the DNA is TGTGCCGGCGGGGTCCAAGAGACCCAGTACTTC.

In this sample, this clonotype turned up many times. The J gene is TRBJ2-5, the V gene TRBV12-3 or TRBV12-4, with 10 bases identical to TRBD2. The CDR3 spans 13 residues. V shed 7 bases and J 5 bases; nucleotides not matched to a gene: 4. CDR3: CASKASGSETQYF. In DNA, the CDR3 is TGTGCCAGCAAGGCTAGCGGGAGTGAGACCCAGTACTTC.

The chain uses TRBV20-1 and TRBJ1-2; D gene ambiguous. Looked up from germline, CDR1 is DFQATT and CDR2 is SNEGSKA (reference sequence). This CDR3 contains 13 residues. Trimming pared 4 bases from V and 6 bases from J, leaving 15 bases between. The CDR3 reads CSATPSVWDGYTF. For the CDR3, the DNA is TGCAGTGCTACACCCTCCGTTTGGGATGGCTACACCTTC.

There are many counts of this clonotype. The chain joins TRBV12-3 or TRBV12-4 to TRBJ2-2; possibly TRBD2 for D (5 bases). This CDR3 has 15 residues. V was cut by 7 bases and J by 4 bases, with 16 bases left in between. In nucleotides, the CDR3 is TGTGCCAGCACCAACTGGGGAGTGGGCACCGGGGAGCTGTTTTTT. The encoded protein is CASTNWGVGTGELFF.

The chain joins TRBV6-1 to TRBJ1-2, with D possibly being TRBD1 (6 bases). The V end was cut by 5 bases, the J end by 5 bases, with 15 bases between. The CDR3 is 14 residues long. Per germline, CDR1 MNHNS and CDR2 SASEGT. The CDR3 is CASSRTGRRYGYTF. The CDR3 coding sequence is TGTGCCAGCAGTAGAACAGGGAGGAGGTATGGCTACACCTTC.

This clonotype was counted at least ten times. This rearrangement joins TRBV5-1 to TRBJ2-7; 7 bases are a match to TRBD2. The germline CDR1 and CDR2 sequences are SGHRS and YFSETQ. The CDR3 length is 13 residues. With 4 bases clipped from V and 4 bases from J, the junction kept 5 bases outside the gene matches. The CDR3 sequence: CASSGEGLYEQYF. The CDR3 nucleotides are TGCGCCAGCAGCGGGGAGGGACTTTACGAGCAGTACTTC. The variable domain in full, completed from reference TRBV5-1 and TRBJ2-7, reads KAGVTQTPRYLIKTRGQQVTLSCSPISGHRSVSWYQQTPGQGLQFLFEYFSETQRNKGNFPGRFSGRQFSNSRSEMNVSTLELGDSALYLCASSGEGLYEQYFGPGTRLTVT.

This clonotype was picked up many times. The chain employs TRBV2 and TRBJ2-7; no clear D. Per the germline V gene, CDR1 is SNHLY and CDR2 is FYNNEI. The CDR3 has 13 amino acids. V gave up 3 bases and J gave up 0 bases, with 6 bases separating them. The CDR3 spells CASSDDSSYEQYF. CDR3 nucleotide sequence: TGTGCCAGCAGTGATGACTCCTCCTACGAGCAGTACTTC.

This clonotype has at least ten counts. This chain uses TRBV12-3 or TRBV12-4 with TRBJ2-2, with D possibly matching TRBD1 (6 bases). CDR3 length: 13 residues. V lost 6 bases to trimming and J lost 7 bases, with 12 bases between them. Written as DNA, the CDR3 is TGTGCCAGCAGCTCCAGGGGAATCGGGGAGCTGTTTTTT. It encodes CASSSRGIGELFF.

This clonotype was counted at least ten times. This rearrangement joins TRBV28 to TRBJ1-5; D call uncertain. Germline CDR1 MDHEN, CDR2 SYDVKM. CDR3 length equals 13 residues. V dropped 6 bases and J dropped 6 bases, with 12 bases sitting between them. The chain's CDR3 is CASRAVRGQPQHF. The DNA for the CDR3 is TGTGCCAGCAGGGCAGTAAGAGGTCAGCCCCAGCATTTT.

This clonotype was counted ten times or more. V gene TRBV6-5 combines with J gene TRBJ1-1, with unresolved D. Trimming pared 8 bases from V and 5 bases from J, leaving 21 bases between. This CDR3 has 15 residues. Germline CDR1 MNHEY, CDR2 SVGAGI. CDR3 region: CASVTTHGVSTEAFF. The CDR3 DNA follows: TGTGCCAGCGTTACCACGCACGGGGTTAGTACTGAAGCTTTCTTT.

V usage is TRBV2 and J usage is TRBJ2-7, with TRBD1 identical over 7 bases. The CDR3 consists of 17 residues. The V gene end was trimmed by 6 bases and the J gene end by 0 bases; junction bases not matched to a gene: 14. In germline, CDR1 is SNHLY, CDR2 FYNNEI. This CDR3 reads CASRARVSGQSSYEQYF. CDR3 DNA: TGTGCCAGCAGAGCCCGGGTTTCGGGACAGAGCTCCTACGAGCAGTACTTC. Complete variable domain (other parts from reference TRBV2 and TRBJ2-7): EPEVTQTPSHQVTQMGQEVILRCVPISNHLYFYWYRQILGQKVEFLVSFYNNEISEKSEIFDDQFSVERPDGSNFTLKIRSTKLEDSAMYFCASRARVSGQSSYEQYFGPGTRLTVT.

The chain recombines TRBV28 with TRBJ1-5; D might be TRBD1 (5 bases). Per the germline V gene, CDR1 is MDHEN and CDR2 is SYDVKM. The germline V and J ends were trimmed by 7 bases and 4 bases, with 23 bases remaining between them. The CDR3 runs 17 residues. CDR3 amino acids: CASIPSGQGRANQPQHF. CDR3 nucleotide sequence: TGTGCCAGCATCCCAAGCGGCCAGGGTAGGGCTAATCAGCCCCAGCATTTT.

This clonotype came up many times. The rearrangement links TRBV30 to TRBJ1-2; maybe TRBD1 (6 bases). Trimming pared 4 bases from V and 7 bases from J, leaving 10 bases between. This CDR3 is built from 11 residues. Germline lookup yields CDR1 GTSNPN and CDR2 SVGIG (reference sequence). This CDR3 is CAWTGAVGYTF. As DNA, the CDR3 is TGTGCCTGGACGGGGGCTGTTGGCTACACCTTC.

The J gene is TRBJ2-5, the V gene TRBV2, with 11 positions matching TRBD2. CDR1 and CDR2 from the germline V gene are SNHLY and FYNNEI. Losses at the gene ends were 6 bases for V and 5 bases for J; bases not matched to a gene: 5. The length of the CDR3 is 14 residues. The CDR3 DNA is TGTGCCAGCAGCCTACTAGCGGGAGTGGAGACCCAGTACTTC. Translating gives CASSLLAGVETQYF.